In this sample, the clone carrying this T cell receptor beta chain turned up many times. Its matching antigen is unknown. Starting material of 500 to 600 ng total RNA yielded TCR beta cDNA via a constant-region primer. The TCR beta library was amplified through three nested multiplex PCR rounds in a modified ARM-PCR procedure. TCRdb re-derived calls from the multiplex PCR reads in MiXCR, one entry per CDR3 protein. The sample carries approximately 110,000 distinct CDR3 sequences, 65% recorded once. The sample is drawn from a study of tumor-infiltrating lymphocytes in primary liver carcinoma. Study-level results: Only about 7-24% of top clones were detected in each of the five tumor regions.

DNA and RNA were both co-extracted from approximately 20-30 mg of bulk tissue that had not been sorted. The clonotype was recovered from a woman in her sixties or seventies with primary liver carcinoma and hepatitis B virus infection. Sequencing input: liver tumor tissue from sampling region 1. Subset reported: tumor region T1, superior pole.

This CDR3 is CASSPTGTGNSPLHF. In nucleotides, the CDR3 is TGTGCCAGCAGCCCTACCGGGACAGGGAATTCACCCCTCCACTTT. V and J are TRBV6-5 and TRBJ1-6; TRBD1 aligns across 9 bases. CDR3 size: 15 residues. Germline CDR1 reads MNHEY; CDR2 reads SVGAGI. V was clipped by 6 bases and J by 7 bases; unmatched bases: 7.